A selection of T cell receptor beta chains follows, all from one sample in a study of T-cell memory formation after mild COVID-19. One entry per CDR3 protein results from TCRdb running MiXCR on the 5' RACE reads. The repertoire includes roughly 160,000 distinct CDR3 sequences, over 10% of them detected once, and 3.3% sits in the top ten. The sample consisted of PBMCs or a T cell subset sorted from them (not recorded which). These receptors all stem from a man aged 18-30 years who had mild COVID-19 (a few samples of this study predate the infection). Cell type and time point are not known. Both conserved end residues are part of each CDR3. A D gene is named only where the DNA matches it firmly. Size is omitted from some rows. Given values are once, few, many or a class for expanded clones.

CAISGAVGYTGELFF	TGTGCCATCAGTGGGGCGGTGGGATACACCGGGGAGCTGTTTTTT	few	TRBV10-3	TRBJ2-2	.
CASSFIGEETQYF	TGTGCCAGCAGTTTTATAGGGGAGGAGACCCAGTACTTC	.	TRBV12-3/TRBV12-4	TRBJ2-5	.
CASSETQTDTQYF	TGTGCCAGCAGCGAAACCCAGACGGATACGCAGTATTTT	.	TRBV2	TRBJ2-3	.
CASRRTSGGIGETQYF	TGTGCCAGCAGGCGGACTAGCGGGGGGATAGGAGAGACCCAGTACTTC	few	TRBV6-1	TRBJ2-5	TRBD2
CASSPGQGLDYGYTF	TGTGCCAGCAGCCCCGGACAGGGCCTCGACTATGGCTACACCTTC	many	TRBV7-2	TRBJ1-2	TRBD1
CASSPPSPGTAYEQYF	TGTGCCAGCAGCCCACCCTCCCCAGGAACCGCCTACGAGCAGTACTTC	.	TRBV3-1	TRBJ2-7	.
CASSSRARGPNQPQHF	TGTGCCAGCAGCTCCCGGGCTCGGGGCCCAAATCAGCCCCAGCATTTT	.	TRBV7-8	TRBJ1-5	.
CSGGGGQIGRYNEQFF	TGCAGTGGCGGGGGGGGACAAATCGGAAGGTACAATGAGCAGTTCTTC	few	TRBV20-1	TRBJ2-1	TRBD2
CASIEDGTGANVLTF	TGTGCCAGCATCGAGGATGGGACCGGGGCCAACGTCCTGACTTTC	.	TRBV7-9	TRBJ2-6	.
CSARGPGGGGANVLTF	TGCAGTGCTAGAGGCCCAGGGGGCGGTGGGGCCAACGTCCTGACTTTC	.	TRBV20-1	TRBJ2-6	TRBD1
CSASDRGWAYEQYF	TGCAGTGCTAGTGACCGAGGTTGGGCTTACGAGCAGTACTTC	.	TRBV20-1	TRBJ2-7	.
CASSSGGGRETQYF	TGTGCCAGCAGCTCGGGGGGGGGGCGAGAGACCCAGTACTTC	.	TRBV5-5	TRBJ2-5	TRBD2
CASSSVSQETQYF	TGTGCCAGCAGCTCCGTCTCCCAAGAGACCCAGTACTTC	few	TRBV7-2	TRBJ2-5	.
CASRNGGVYNSPLHF	TGTGCCAGCAGAAATGGGGGCGTGTATAATTCACCCCTCCACTTT	few	TRBV7-9	TRBJ1-6	.
CATAGTSNTGELFF	TGTGCCACCGCCGGGACTAGTAACACCGGGGAGCTGTTTTTT	few	TRBV24-1	TRBJ2-2	TRBD2
CASSLELASGTQYF	TGTGCCAGCAGCTTAGAATTGGCGAGCGGTACGCAGTATTTT	few	TRBV7-8	TRBJ2-3	.
CASSMDLPSYNEQFF	TGTGCCAGCAGCATGGACTTGCCCTCCTACAATGAGCAGTTCTTC	few	TRBV6-5	TRBJ2-1	.
CASSWGLPRLAYEQYF	TGTGCCAGCAGTTGGGGACTACCGCGCCTCGCCTACGAGCAGTACTTC	.	TRBV27	TRBJ2-7	TRBD2
CASSSSEGGNTEAFF	TGTGCCAGCTCTTCCTCGGAGGGTGGTAACACTGAAGCTTTCTTT	few	TRBV18	TRBJ1-1	.
CASSLALTGEAFF	TGTGCCAGCAGCTTAGCGTTGACGGGGGAAGCTTTCTTT	many	TRBV7-6	TRBJ1-1	.
CASSPTQGGGTDTQYF	TGTGCCAGCAGCCCCACACAGGGTGGCGGCACAGATACGCAGTATTTT	.	TRBV7-2	TRBJ2-3	.
CASKPSDRGRTEAFF	TGTGCCAGCAAACCCTCGGACAGGGGTAGGACTGAAGCTTTCTTT	.	TRBV19	TRBJ1-1	TRBD1
CATSGRDTGDRTQYF	TGTGCCACCAGTGGCAGGGACACGGGGGACCGTACGCAGTATTTT	few	TRBV24-1	TRBJ2-3	.
CASSSPGGGVHTQYF	TGTGCCAGCAGTTCTCCGGGGGGCGGCGTGCATACGCAGTATTTT	many	TRBV28	TRBJ2-3	.
CRATQGSNQPQHF	TGCAGAGCGACTCAAGGGAGCAATCAGCCCCAGCATTTT	few	TRBV20-1	TRBJ1-5	.
CASSLTPDGIVPLHF	TGTGCCAGCAGCCTCACGCCGGACGGAATCGTACCCCTCCACTTT	few	TRBV7-2	TRBJ1-6	.
CASSQNPGTGGDEPQHF	TGTGCCAGCAGCCAGAACCCCGGGACAGGGGGAGACGAGCCCCAGCATTTT	.	TRBV4-2	TRBJ1-5	TRBD1
CASLPTGSNTEAFF	TGTGCCAGCTTACCGACAGGGTCCAACACTGAAGCTTTCTTT	.	TRBV18	TRBJ1-1	TRBD1
CASSLSLGGSTDTQYF	TGTGCCAGCAGCTTAAGTCTTGGCGGGAGCACAGATACGCAGTATTTT	few	TRBV7-2	TRBJ2-3	.
CASSPGQGHQPQHF	TGTGCCAGCAGTCCAGGACAGGGCCATCAGCCCCAGCATTTT	.	TRBV6-5	TRBJ1-5	TRBD1
CASSTRRLDGYEQYF	TGTGCCAGCAGCACCCGAAGATTGGACGGCTACGAGCAGTACTTC	.	TRBV7-8	TRBJ2-7	.
CASSLAIDRTQYF	TGTGCCAGCAGCTTAGCGATTGATCGGACCCAGTACTTC	few	TRBV7-2	TRBJ2-5	.
CASSARTGGYTEAFF	TGTGCCAGCAGCGCGAGGACAGGGGGCTACACTGAAGCTTTCTTT	.	TRBV9	TRBJ1-1	TRBD1
CASSQDRLSNEQYF	TGCGCCAGCAGCCAAGATCGACTAAGTAACGAGCAGTACTTC	.	TRBV4-3	TRBJ2-7	.
CASSLWGVEAFF	TGTGCCAGCAGTTTGTGGGGGGTTGAAGCTTTCTTT	.	TRBV12-3/TRBV12-4	TRBJ1-1	.
CASSLTGDNVGFF	TGCGCCAGCAGCTTGACTGGGGACAACGTAGGGTTCTTC	.	TRBV5-1	TRBJ2-1	.
CASSQADRLHEQYF	TGTGCCAGCAGCCAAGCCGACAGGCTCCACGAGCAGTACTTC	.	TRBV3-1	TRBJ2-7	.
CASSVQGVGETQYF	TGTGCCAGCAGCGTACAGGGCGTTGGTGAGACCCAGTACTTC	many	TRBV7-2	TRBJ2-5	.
CASSRGPNTEAFF	TGTGCCAGCAGTAGGGGTCCGAACACTGAAGCTTTCTTT	.	TRBV12-3/TRBV12-4	TRBJ1-1	.
CASSLDKYGNTIYF	TGTGCCAGCAGCTTGGACAAGTACGGAAACACCATATATTTT	few	TRBV5-4	TRBJ1-3	.
CASSYPGTYEQYF	TGTGCCAGCAGTTACCCAGGGACCTACGAGCAGTACTTC	few	TRBV6-2/TRBV6-3	TRBJ2-7	.
CASSIYRSGANVLTF	TGTGCCAGCAGCATCTACAGGTCTGGGGCCAACGTCCTGACTTTC	.	TRBV6-5	TRBJ2-6	.
CASSTRLQTDTQYF	TGTGCCAGCAGCACCCGACTCCAAACAGATACGCAGTATTTT	few	TRBV9	TRBJ2-3	.
CASSGGGTANTGELFF	TGCGCCAGCAGTGGAGGAGGGACTGCGAACACCGGGGAGCTGTTTTTT	.	TRBV10-1	TRBJ2-2	.
CASSLSAGGYGYTF	TGCGCCAGCAGCTTGAGTGCCGGGGGCTATGGCTACACCTTC	.	TRBV5-1	TRBJ1-2	.